This T cell receptor beta chain was sequenced during a study of CD8+ T cells in alopecia areata. Study at large: At a dose of 5 to 10 mg twice daily, oral tofacitinib was given to treated patients.

Per germline, CDR1 SQVTM and CDR2 ANQGSEA. The length of the CDR3 is 10 residues. V dropped 7 bases and J dropped 6 bases, with 8 bases sitting between them. Extracted from the samples, RNA was reverse transcribed into cDNA to serve as the sequencing template. The protocol was immunoSEQ multiplex PCR, while the TCRdb copy is restricted to in-frame clones and leaves out a portion. The table includes 150,000 to 200,000 clones, 50% to 70% detected once. Peripheral blood and lesional scalp punch biopsies were taken from alopecia areata patients. Source: CD4+ T cells sorted from blood, taken at week 0. The chain couples TRBV29-1 to TRBJ2-3; D not certain. This TCR was sampled from a human donor with alopecia areata. The CDR3 DNA is TGCAGCGCCCTCAGGGATACGCAGTATTTT. Its protein is CSALRDTQYF.